The present entry profiles one T cell receptor beta chain with its context. Its target is not known. The record originates from a study of cytomegalovirus exposure and HLA in healthy donors. Study-wide points: HLA alleles showed associations with some 15,000 TCR beta sequences in a later analysis, at a 0.05 false discovery rate. The CMV antigen specificity of a few CMV-associated chains was confirmed through in vitro analysis.

PCR employed 60 Vbeta and 13 Jbeta primers. Clones were sequenced by immunoSEQ multiplex PCR, and TCRdb holds only the in-frame ones, with some missing. Among some 120,000 clones, about three quarters were seen once, and the ten largest hold approximately 0.93%. Germline values: CDR1 SGHDT, CDR2 YYEEEE. The CDR3 totals 16 residues. The ends were cut back, 0 bases at V and 3 bases at J, with 13 bases in the middle. Sequenced sample: PBMCs. The TCR comes from a human donor in good health. The V call is TRBV5-6, the J call TRBJ1-5, with D maybe TRBD1 (5 bases). The CDR3 is CASSLARGSANQPQHF. CDR3 nucleotide sequence: TGTGCCAGCAGCTTGGCTAGGGGATCGGCCAATCAGCCCCAGCATTTT.